Given below is one T cell receptor beta chain in context. The clone's antigen remains unknown. No much larger clonotype is one base removed from it; base qualities were not supplied. Only healthy Caucasian donors were included. The twin cohort consisted of three pairs of female monozygotic twins, all aged about 18 to 30 years. Positive isolation kits from Invitrogen were used to isolate the CD4+ and CD8+ T cell populations. The data were taken from a study of identical twins (dated by TCRdb to the mid-2010s). About the study as a whole: The study deep-sequenced TCR alpha and beta repertoires from monozygotic twins, unrelated adults of various ages and cord blood to test whether fetal clonotypes persist. To rule out contamination, the twin experiments were replicated at different times with different library preparation protocols. The research as a whole found: Fewer insertions were carried by abundant cord blood beta clonotypes; a weaker similar trend was observed in young adult naive repertoires, while no such trend was observed in memory repertoires. Invariant T cells such as MAIT and iNKT could partly confound zero-insertion analyses, although diverse VJ usage argued against such confounding for most clonotypes. Compared with coincidental sharing between unrelated individuals, out-of-frame TCR alpha sequences shared between twins showed an excess of sequences with low generation probability. Because the same donors could not be followed over many years, conclusions were based on cross-sectional statistical analysis. A weaker excess of twin sharing was found in beta out-of-frame sequences because the signal-to-noise ratio was lowered by fewer shared sequences. Out-of-frame TCR alpha sharing in monozygotic twins was systematically underestimated by recombination models, whereas sharing between unrelated individuals was in agreement with the recombination models.

To prepare the library, 5' RACE was applied. Sequencing relied on an Illumina HiSeq 2000. Template switching introduced a universal primer binding site; the final cDNA contained a unique molecular identifier, enabling accurate counting of TCR cDNA molecules. Specific primers in the conserved constant-segment region were used to synthesize first-strand cDNA for the TCR alpha and beta chains. To control for contamination, every cDNA library was double barcoded, receiving both a SMART-Mk sample barcode and Illumina barcodes. Two successive PCR steps introduced TruSeq adapter sequences along with Illumina sample barcodes. TCR alpha and beta cDNA libraries were sequenced on the Illumina HiSeq platform with custom primers. The source study handled its data this way. MiGEC was used to process raw reads and extract unique molecular identifiers, and MiXCR was used to find CDR3 positions. For each individual, recombination models were inferred using an EM algorithm with the repgenHMM and IGoR tools. Shared clonotype analysis was performed with the tcR package in R, normalizing sharing by the product of cloneset sizes. Out-of-frame nonproductive sequences were analyzed to study raw recombination free of thymic and clonal selection effects. Clones were called with MiXCR by TCRdb after fastp trimmed the public reads at Q25, and only in-frame beta chains were retained. CDR3 protein duplicates are merged, each entry listing the most common genes and DNA. These V and J calls derive from TCRdb rather than the authors' analysis. In this sample the table shows hundreds of thousands of distinct CDR3 sequences, 7.5% of which occur a single time. 5% to 6% of the sample is taken by the ten largest.

The CDR3 runs 18 residues from the cysteine to the phenylalanine. The DNA shown is the 54-base CDR3, in frame from base 1. CDR1 is given as SGHDN and CDR2 as FVKESK, both from the germline V gene. Trimming at the junction amounts to 0 bases on V and 0 bases on J, and the germline ends lie 12 bases apart. The same sample was also used in a study of yellow fever vaccine responses in identical twins. Drawing on the second study: According to the authors, in identical twins the way T cells responded to vaccination appeared partly convergent and partly personalized. In identical twins, the study followed T cell clones that responded to the vaccine with precision.

The sequence was obtained from a woman aged 18-29 years in good health. The rearrangement combines TRBV14 with TRBJ2-6; no D segment can be confidently identified. The sequenced material came from CD8+ T cells sorted from blood. Here is the DNA: TGTGCCAGCAGCCAAGATGGAAATGAGGACTCTGGGGCCAACGTCCTGACTTTC. Its coded protein is CASSQDGNEDSGANVLTF. Joined to the reference TRBV14 and TRBJ2-6 proteins, this CDR3 gives the full variable domain: EAGVTQFPSHSVIEKGQTVTLRCDPISGHDNLYWYRRVMGKEIKFLLHFVKESKQDESGMPNNRFLAERTGGTYSTLKVQPAELEDSGVYFCASSQDGNEDSGANVLTFGAGSRLTVL.